The 3 T cell receptor beta chains below were found in one sample sequenced in a study of CD8+ T cells in alopecia areata. Following extraction, RNA underwent reverse transcription to cDNA, which served as the sequencing template. Method: immunoSEQ multiplex PCR; TCRdb's copy keeps in-frame clones and lacks some. The sample consists of 13,000 or so clones, approximately 53% of them appearing once. Sampling of alopecia areata patients yielded lesional scalp punch biopsies as well as peripheral blood. Sample: skin. Every receptor here comes from a human donor with alopecia areata.

V and J are TRBV19 and TRBJ1-2; no clear D. The CDR3 length is 15 residues. V was cut by 1 base and J by 4 bases, with 13 bases left in between. CDR1 and CDR2 (germline): LNHDA, SQIVND (reference sequence). The CDR3 DNA is TGTGCCAGTAGTATAGCGAAGGGCGGCGCCTATGGCTACACCTTC. Its translation is CASSIAKGGAYGYTF.

V and J are TRBV7-2 and TRBJ2-3; 12 bases are a match to TRBD2. The CDR3 runs 17 residues. CDR1 SGHTA and CDR2 FQGNSA come from the germline V gene. The V gene end was trimmed by 1 base and the J gene end by 0 bases; junction bases not matched to a gene: 2. The CDR3 is CASSLVGTSGSTDTQYF. The CDR3 DNA reads as TGTGCCAGCAGCTTAGTCGGGACTAGCGGGAGCACAGATACGCAGTATTTT.

This clone was seen a handful of times. The genes are TRBV18 and TRBJ2-1; 8 bases fit TRBD2. The CDR3 is 14 residues long. V lost 6 bases and J lost 7; bases outside the gene matches: 8. Germline V gene data show CDR1 as KGHSH and CDR2 as LQKENI. The CDR3 sequence is CASSTSSGFNEQFF. The DNA for the CDR3 is TGTGCCAGCTCCACGTCTAGCGGGTTTAATGAGCAGTTCTTC.